The 14 T cell receptor beta chains in this list originate from one sample, sequenced in a study of T cells after yellow fever vaccination (dated by TCRdb to about 2019). Per the publication, the treatment or condition label means: live attenuated yellow fever vaccine strain. The library was built by means of 5' RACE. TCRdb shows the sequencer as Illumina HiSeq 2500. TCRdb reran the public reads through fastp at Q25 and MiXCR, keeping productive beta chains. For every CDR3 protein sequence, its rows merge into one entry that carries the most common genes and DNA. The sample records under 550,000 distinct CDR3 sequences, just over 20% of which are singletons. The leading ten clones occupy around 17% of the sample. Material: PBMCs, obtained 20 to 25 days after the first yellow fever vaccination. The receptors were gathered from a young man who received the YFV17D yellow fever vaccine.

Written as DNA, the CDR3 is TGCGCCAGCAGCCAAGATCAAGACAGGGGGCAAGATACGCAGTATTTT. Protein product: CASSQDQDRGQDTQYF. This chain links TRBV4-3 with TRBJ2-3, with 10 positions matching TRBD1. Germline V gives CDR1 LGHNA, CDR2 YSLEER. This CDR3 is built from 16 residues. V shed 0 bases, J shed 5 bases, and the junction held 5 bases outside the gene matches.

V gene TRBV7-9 combines with J gene TRBJ2-1; D is perhaps TRBD2 (5 bases). V shed 10 bases and J shed 2 bases, with 12 bases lying between them. This CDR3 is 13 amino acids long. Germline-derived CDR1 and CDR2 are SEHNR and FQNEAQ (reference sequence). CDR3 sequence reads: CATRALAYNEQFF. The CDR3 nucleotides read TGTGCCACGCGGGCACTAGCCTACAATGAGCAGTTCTTC. Variable domain in full (rest from reference TRBV7-9 and TRBJ2-1): DTGVSQNPRHKITKRGQNVTFRCDPISEHNRLYWYRQTLGQGPEFLTYFQNEAQLEKSRLLSDRFSAERPKGSFSTLEIQRTEQGDSAMYLCATRALAYNEQFFGPGTRLTVL.

This clonotype was recorded a few times. The V call is TRBV12-3 or TRBV12-4, the J call TRBJ2-1; D is perhaps TRBD1 (6 bases). The CDR3 spans 15 residues. Between the trimmed V and J ends, which lost 7 bases and 0 bases, there was a span of 13 bases. CDR3 bases: TGTGCCAGCAACAGGGACCTGCGCTCCTACAATGAGCAGTTCTTC. Translated: CASNRDLRSYNEQFF.

Here the CDR3 DNA reads TGTGCCACCAGCCGGAGGTCGCTAGCGGGGTCTAGCACAGATACGCAGTATTTT. This translates into CATSRRSLAGSSTDTQYF. The J gene is TRBJ2-3, the V gene TRBV15; 9 bases map to TRBD2. The CDR3 has 18 amino acids. Per the germline V gene, CDR1 is LNHNV and CDR2 is YYDKDF (reference sequence). J was trimmed by 0 bases and V by 5 bases; bases with no gene match: 12.

The V gene is TRBV20-1, the J gene TRBJ1-2; a weak D match, TRBD1 (5 bases). The CDR3 contains 15 residues. V dropped 0 bases and J dropped 2 bases, with 13 bases sitting between them. Per germline, CDR1 DFQATT and CDR2 SNEGSKA (reference sequence). The CDR3 sequence is CSARDPRDPNYGYTF. DNA of the CDR3: TGCAGTGCTAGAGATCCTAGGGACCCAAACTATGGCTACACCTTC.

The J gene is TRBJ2-7, the V gene TRBV6-2 or TRBV6-3; D remains ambiguous. CDR3 length equals 12 residues. Deletions cut 7 bases from V and 3 bases from J, with 10 bases between. Germline CDR1 MNHEY, CDR2 SVGEGT. CDR3 DNA: TGTGCCAGCAACGACCCACACTACGAGCAGTACGTC. Residues: CASNDPHYEQYV.

This clonotype was observed a few times. The J gene is TRBJ2-3, the V gene TRBV5-5; D is ambiguous. The CDR3 has 15 amino acids. Germline CDR1 reads SGHKS; CDR2 reads YYEKEE (reference sequence). The germline V and J ends were trimmed by 4 bases and 0 bases, with 12 bases remaining between them. CDR3 in DNA: TGTGCCAGCAGCCCGGGCCTTTGGAGCACAGATACGCAGTATTTT. The encoded protein is CASSPGLWSTDTQYF.

This chain joins TRBV6-1 and TRBJ2-7, with D uncertain. CDR3 length equals 15 residues. Germline V gene data show CDR1 as MNHNS and CDR2 as SASEGT. The V end lost 4 bases, the J end lost 2 bases, and 15 bases lay between the germline ends. The CDR3 bases are TGTGCCAGCAGTGGGTACTTGTCCAACCCCTACGAGCAGTACGTC. It translates to CASSGYLSNPYEQYV.

This clonotype has more than one count but fewer than ten. The J gene is TRBJ1-4, the V gene TRBV20-1, with 9 nucleotides matching TRBD1. The length of the CDR3 is 15 residues. Germline CDR1 DFQATT, CDR2 SNEGSKA (reference sequence). The CDR3 coding sequence is TGCGCCGCCGGGACAGGGAGGGCAACTAATGAAAAACTGTTTTTT. Its protein product is CAAGTGRATNEKLFF.

The chain joins TRBV18 to TRBJ1-5; 9 positions agree with TRBD1. CDR3 length equals 15 residues. The ends lost 6 bases at V and 6 bases at J; junction bases unmatched: 9. CDR1 is KGHSH and CDR2 is LQKENI in the germline V gene. Here the CDR3 DNA reads TGTGCCAGCTCGTGGACAGGACAGGGGACTCAGCCCCAGCATTTT. It specifies CASSWTGQGTQPQHF.

The V and J genes are TRBV4-2 and TRBJ2-1, with D possibly matching TRBD2 (5 bases). The J call may be mistaken, given a closer DNA end match to TRBJ2-5. CDR1 is LGHNA and CDR2 is YNFKEQ in the germline V gene. The length of the CDR3 is 13 residues. The chain's CDR3 is CASSQEESGGQYF. CDR3 sequence (DNA): TGTGCCAGCAGCCAAGAAGAATCAGGAGGCCAGTACTTC.

This clonotype was observed a few times. V and J are TRBV12-3 or TRBV12-4 and TRBJ2-3; the D is unclear. This CDR3 contains 14 residues. V dropped 7 bases and J dropped 0 bases, with 11 bases sitting between them. CDR3 sequence reads: CASNLGLSTDTQYF. The CDR3 bases are TGTGCCAGCAACCTAGGGTTGAGCACAGATACGCAGTATTTT.

This clonotype has just a few counts. V and J are TRBV5-1 and TRBJ2-5, with D unclear. This CDR3 has 14 residues. Trimming left V 0 bases short and J 0 bases short, with 6 bases between. Looked up from germline, CDR1 is SGHRS and CDR2 is YFSETQ. The CDR3 region is CASSLVAYQETQYF. CDR3 sequence (DNA): TGCGCCAGCAGCTTGGTCGCCTACCAAGAGACCCAGTACTTC.

This clonotype appeared many times. The rearrangement links TRBV6-5 to TRBJ2-2, with D maybe TRBD1 (5 bases). The germline gives CDR1 MNHEY, CDR2 SVGAGI. CDR3 length equals 14 residues. V was cut by 2 bases and J by 3 bases, with 7 bases left in between. CDR3 in DNA: TGTGCCAGCAGTTACACAGGTGACACCGGGGAGCTGTTTTTT. The encoded protein is CASSYTGDTGELFF.